This TCR beta chain is drawn from a study of T-cell memory formation after mild COVID-19. Study-wide context: TCR clustering was largely donor specific. Overall study results and limits: Contracting clones localized mainly to CM and EM when CD4+ and mainly to EMRA when CD8+. Clones shrinking from day 15 to 85 showed even CD4/CD8 mixes; later expanders tilted CD4+. The pre-infection memory compartment contained some responding clones, suggesting cross-reactive memory joined.

The CDR3 is made up of 16 amino acids. V lost 1 base and J lost 4, with 15 bases in between. From germline, CDR1 is SNHLY and CDR2 FYNNEI. TCRdb redid the calling of the 5' RACE reads with MiXCR, one entry per CDR3 protein. The sample lists roughly 510,000 distinct CDR3 sequences; 15% to 20% were seen once. On this clonotype itself: Its cognate antigen is unknown.

The chain joins TRBV2 to TRBJ2-3; no firm D call. Sequencing used PBMCs or a T cell subset sorted from them (not recorded which). This receptor was taken from an adult woman who had mild COVID-19 (a few samples of this study predate the infection). Cell type and time point are not known. The CDR3 loop is CASSEVLVGGPDTQYF. The CDR3 nucleotides read TGTGCCAGCAGTGAAGTGCTCGTTGGTGGCCCAGATACGCAGTATTTT.